This T cell receptor beta chain was sequenced during a study of shared clonotypes between healthy human individuals. The unsorted PBMC replicate PCRs were performed with about 290 ng DNA, roughly 30,000 T cell genomes. The repertoire was sequenced with immunoSEQ multiplex PCR; TCRdb's copy has only in-frame clones and lacks some. The data contain some 530,000 clones, 65% to 85% of them singletons. Trimming cost V 2 bases and J 9 bases, with 14 bases left between them. The CDR3 has 14 amino acids. Looked up from germline, CDR1 is SGHNT and CDR2 is YENEEA. The chain has TRBV11-3 and TRBJ2-1; a weak D match, TRBD1 (6 bases). Sequencing was performed on PBMCs. The clonotype comes from a woman aged 40 to 49 in good health. Some clones in this sample may be carry-over from other donors' samples. CDR3 in amino acids: CASSLFGLGGEQFF. The CDR3 nucleotides are TGTGCCAGCAGCTTATTTGGGTTAGGGGGTGAGCAGTTCTTC.